What follows are 21 T cell receptor beta chains derived from one specimen sequenced in a study of cytomegalovirus exposure and HLA in healthy donors. Repertoires were generated with immunoSEQ multiplex PCR, while TCRdb's copy carries only in-frame clones and drops some. Of about 180,000 clones in the sample, 80% to 90% were seen once. Sequences were obtained from PBMCs. Receptor source: a woman aged 25 to 39 in good health and CMV-seronegative.

The genes are TRBV7-2 and TRBJ2-2; 14 bases fit TRBD2. Germline V gives CDR1 SGHTA, CDR2 FQGNSA. This CDR3 spans 16 amino acids. Trimming removed 4 bases from V and 7 bases from J; junction bases left unmatched: 5. The CDR3 nucleotides are TGTGCCAGCAGCTCGACTAGCGGGGGGGCCGGCGGGGAGCTGTTTTTT. It is translated as CASSSTSGGAGGELFF.

The V call is TRBV5-6, the J call TRBJ2-2; 7 positions agree with TRBD1. The length of the CDR3 is 13 residues. After removal of 4 bases from V and 5 bases from J, the junction contained 2 bases not matched to a gene. Germline CDR1 and CDR2: SGHDT and YYEEEE. The CDR3 loop is CASSPTGTGELFF. CDR3 nucleotide sequence: TGTGCCAGCAGCCCGACAGGGACCGGGGAGCTGTTTTTT.

The rearrangement joins TRBV29-1 to TRBJ1-3; D not certain. CDR3 length: 15 residues. Germline V gene sequence: CDR1 SQVTM, CDR2 ANQGSEA. Between the trimmed V and J ends, which lost 4 bases and 0 bases, there was a span of 13 bases. The CDR3, as DNA: TGCAGCGTTGCCGGAAGACGGGACTCTGGAAACACCATATATTTT. It is translated as CSVAGRRDSGNTIYF.

The table lists this clone with a count of one. V usage is TRBV5-1 and J usage is TRBJ2-1, with 11 bases aligning to TRBD2. The CDR3 is 15 amino acids. Germline V lookup: CDR1 SGHRS, CDR2 YFSETQ. After removal of 0 bases from V and 6 bases from J, the junction contained 2 bases not matched to a gene. CDR3 residues: CASSLEGTSGNEQFF. CDR3 bases: TGCGCCAGCAGCTTGGAAGGGACTAGCGGCAATGAGCAGTTCTTC. Full variable domain (rest looked up from reference TRBV5-1 and TRBJ2-1): KAGVTQTPRYLIKTRGQQVTLSCSPISGHRSVSWYQQTPGQGLQFLFEYFSETQRNKGNFPGRFSGRQFSNSRSEMNVSTLELGDSALYLCASSLEGTSGNEQFFGPGTRLTVL.

The chain joins TRBV6-5 to TRBJ1-5; tentatively, D is TRBD1 (5 bases). Trimming shortened V by 4 bases and J by 2 bases, and 12 bases separated the two germline ends. The germline V gene encodes CDR1 MNHEY and CDR2 SVGAGI. The CDR3 extends over 15 amino acids. The CDR3 bases are TGTGCCAGCAGTTGGCAGGGTTTAGGCAATCAGCCCCAGCATTTT. As protein: CASSWQGLGNQPQHF.

This chain uses TRBV19 with TRBJ1-1, with D perhaps TRBD1 (6 bases). V lost 8 bases and J 5 bases, leaving 15 bases between the germline ends. The CDR3 loop spans 13 amino acids. The germline V gene encodes CDR1 LNHDA and CDR2 SQIVND (reference sequence). The CDR3 is CASVTGQGTEAFF. CDR3 in DNA: TGTGCCAGTGTAACAGGGCAGGGGACTGAAGCTTTCTTT.

The genes are TRBV5-1 and TRBJ1-1; D not resolved. Germline loops: CDR1 SGHRS, CDR2 YFSETQ. The CDR3 loop spans 15 amino acids. V gave up 0 bases and J gave up 0 bases, with 9 bases separating them. CDR3 residues: CASSLGGVMNTEAFF. Written as DNA, the CDR3 is TGCGCCAGCAGCTTGGGCGGGGTGATGAACACTGAAGCTTTCTTT.

The chain employs TRBV27 and TRBJ2-7; the D gene is possibly TRBD1 (5 bases). V was trimmed by 7 bases and J by 5 bases, leaving 21 bases between them. The germline gives CDR1 MNHEY, CDR2 SMNVEV (reference sequence). The CDR3 is 15 amino acids. The CDR3 DNA follows: TGTGCCAGCAAACCCGGAGCCACAGGTAACCACGAGCAGTACTTC. It translates to CASKPGATGNHEQYF.

The chain is built from TRBV5-1 and TRBJ1-3, with unresolved D. V lost 0 bases and J 0 bases, leaving 7 bases between the germline ends. CDR1 and CDR2 (germline): SGHRS, YFSETQ. The CDR3 runs to 15 residues. CDR3 nucleotides: TGCGCCAGCAGCTTGGGTTATAGCTCTGGAAACACCATATATTTT. Translating gives CASSLGYSSGNTIYF.

The J gene is TRBJ1-6, the V gene TRBV7-9, with unresolved D. V gave up 1 base and J gave up 14 bases, with 9 bases separating them. Germline loops: CDR1 SEHNR, CDR2 FQNEAQ (reference sequence). The length of the CDR3 is 12 residues. The CDR3 spells CASSLEPFTLHF. In DNA form, the CDR3 reads TGTGCCAGCAGCTTAGAGCCTTTTACCCTCCACTTT.

The chain couples TRBV5-1 to TRBJ2-1; TRBD1 matches 8 bases. CDR1 and CDR2 (germline): SGHRS, YFSETQ. V gave up 0 bases and J gave up 5 bases; unmatched junction bases: 7. The CDR3 covers 16 residues. Written as DNA, the CDR3 is TGCGCCAGCAGCTTGGCCAAGGACAGGGTTGACAATGAGCAGTTCTTC. Its translation: CASSLAKDRVDNEQFF.

This chain links TRBV29-1 with TRBJ2-5, with 9 bases that match TRBD2. This CDR3 has 15 amino acids. V was clipped by 1 base and J by 7 bases; unmatched bases: 10. Per the germline V gene, CDR1 is SQVTM and CDR2 is ANQGSEA. The CDR3 coding sequence is TGCAGCGTTGAAGGCGGGGGGGTCGAAGGGGGGACCCAGTACTTC. Its translation: CSVEGGGVEGGTQYF.

The chain joins TRBV27 to TRBJ2-7, with D possibly being TRBD2 (6 bases). From germline, CDR1 is MNHEY and CDR2 SMNVEV (reference sequence). Trimming took 7 bases from V and 0 from J, leaving 16 bases between them. The CDR3 runs 15 residues. The CDR3 DNA reads as TGTGCCAGCAAAATACACCCGGGGGACTCCTACGAGCAGTACTTC. This translates into CASKIHPGDSYEQYF.

This rearrangement joins TRBV5-1 to TRBJ2-7; D is unclear. This CDR3 comprises 14 residues. V was shortened by 0 bases and J by 6 bases, with 13 bases between the two germline ends. Germline CDR1 SGHRS, CDR2 YFSETQ. CDR3 amino acids: CASSLDNSPGEQYF. The CDR3, as DNA: TGCGCCAGCAGCTTGGATAACTCCCCGGGCGAGCAGTACTTC.

CDR3 region: CASSLRDLGYNEQFF. The CDR3 nucleotides are TGTGCCAGCAGCCTCCGGGACTTGGGCTACAATGAGCAGTTCTTC. The gene calls are TRBV5-6 and TRBJ2-1; a possible D gene is TRBD2 (6 bases). The germline gives CDR1 SGHDT, CDR2 YYEEEE. Trimming cost V 4 bases and J 3 bases, with 14 bases left between them. The CDR3 totals 15 residues.

The CDR3 DNA reads as TGTGCCAGCAGCTTAGGCTCCCGAGGCCCCCGAGCCGAGCAGTACTTC. Its translation: CASSLGSRGPRAEQYF. V usage is TRBV13 and J usage is TRBJ2-7; D is ambiguous. In germline, CDR1 is PRHDT, CDR2 FYEKMQ (reference sequence). Trimming removed 0 bases from V and 6 bases from J, with 18 bases in between. The CDR3 extends over 16 amino acids.

The J gene is TRBJ2-2, the V gene TRBV9, with 7 nucleotides matching TRBD1. The V gene's germline CDR1 is SGDLS and CDR2 YYNGEE. The ends lost 1 base at V and 3 bases at J; junction bases unmatched: 6. CDR3 length: 16 residues. The CDR3: CASSVQTGKYTGELFF. CDR3 sequence (DNA): TGTGCCAGCAGCGTACAGACAGGGAAGTACACCGGGGAGCTGTTTTTT.

The chain uses TRBV30 and TRBJ1-2, with 8 nucleotides matching TRBD1. The germline V gene encodes CDR1 GTSNPN and CDR2 SVGIG (reference sequence). There are 14 residues in the CDR3. Unmatched junction bases numbered 1, after V lost 1 base and J lost 0 bases. For the CDR3, the DNA is TGTGCCTGGAGTGCACAGGGGGCTAACTATGGCTACACCTTC. This codes for CAWSAQGANYGYTF.

J is TRBJ1-2 and V is TRBV29-1; TRBD1 matches at 9 bases. The CDR3 length is 14 residues. Germline V gives CDR1 SQVTM, CDR2 ANQGSEA. The V gene end was trimmed by 4 bases and the J gene end by 6 bases; junction bases not matched to a gene: 9. The CDR3 coding sequence is TGCAGCGTTGGTAAAACAGGGGGCGACGATGGCTACACCTTC. This codes for CSVGKTGGDDGYTF.

The gene calls are TRBV10-3 and TRBJ1-2; D gene uncertain. The V end lost 8 bases, the J end lost 4 bases, and 20 bases lay between the germline ends. Germline V CDR1 and CDR2: ENHRY, SYGVKD. The CDR3 spans 15 residues. Here the CDR3 DNA reads TGTGCCATCGCCGAAGAGGGTCAATCGAGCTATGGCTACACCTTC. This sequence encodes CAIAEEGQSSYGYTF.

This rearrangement joins TRBV6-1 to TRBJ2-6; TRBD2 aligns across 8 bases. Germline V gene data show CDR1 as MNHNS and CDR2 as SASEGT. This CDR3 is 15 amino acids long. V was pared by 6 bases and J by 3 bases, with 4 bases of the junction left unmatched. The CDR3 here is CASSGGASGANVLTF. CDR3 nucleotides: TGTGCCAGCAGCGGGGGGGCGAGTGGGGCCAACGTCCTGACTTTC.